This entry is about one T cell receptor (beta chain). The data are from a study of blood T cell repertoires in COVID-19. Study as a whole: The samples span acute and convalescent COVID-19 from the United States, Italy and Spain. The cDNA or gDNA used as material had been derived from T cells, B-cell-depleted T cells, or PBMCs.

This table comes from immunoSEQ multiplex PCR, and its TCRdb copy is limited to in-frame clones, with some not included. Among about 220,000 clones listed, under 90% were seen once. Germline CDR1 and CDR2: LGHNA and YNFKEQ. Trimming removed 4 bases at V and 2 bases at J, with 8 bases between. CDR3 length: 14 amino acids. The sequence derives from an elderly woman with acute or convalescent COVID-19. The V gene is TRBV4-2, the J gene TRBJ1-4; D is perhaps TRBD1 (5 bases). The sample was peripheral blood. DNA of the CDR3: TGTGCCAGCAGCCCGTCAGGGACTAATGAAAAACTGTTTTTT. It encodes CASSPSGTNEKLFF.